The T cell receptor (beta chain) described here comes from a study of response to subunit inactivated influenza vaccine. In TCRdb, the RT-PCR reads were re-called with MiXCR into one record per CDR3 protein. The sample lists 150,000 or so distinct CDR3 sequences; roughly a tenth were seen once. This clonotype turned up a few times. The receptor was isolated from a man between 50 and 59 years old who received an inactivated influenza vaccine. Sample: non-naive T cells sorted from PBMCs, taken roughly 46 days after vaccination.

In nucleotides, the CDR3 is TGTGCCAGCAGCCAGAGACAGACCGGGGACACTGAAGCTTTCTTT. The encoded protein is CASSQRQTGDTEAFF. The J gene is TRBJ1-1, the V gene TRBV5-4; possibly TRBD1 for D (5 bases). Germline V gene lookup returns CDR1 SGHNT and CDR2 YYREEE (reference sequence). This CDR3 comprises 15 residues. V dropped 4 bases and J dropped 3 bases, with 16 bases sitting between them.